The source of this TCR beta chain is a study of T cell repertoires in cytomegalovirus infection. Study background: It can be stated that public TCR beta signatures indicated CMV infection as well as a matching HLA type.

This clonotype has more than one count but fewer than ten. Its antigen is not identified. Whole-study results and caveats: The study identified carriers of CMV plus the relevant HLA from cumulative public TCR beta family frequency.

The CDR3 is made up of 14 amino acids. Trimming at V came to 6 bases and at J to 4 bases, leaving 6 bases not matched to a gene. TCRdb itself ran the reads through MiXCR, one entry per CDR3 protein. This sample carries hundreds of thousands of distinct CDR3 sequences, roughly 30% of them seen once, and the ten largest clones take 15% to 20%. Sample: cultured PBMCs, taken from culture after CMV antigen stimulation. This receptor was taken from a human donor in good health (CMV status not recorded). Some clones in this sample may be carry-over from other donors' samples. The V call is TRBV12-3 or TRBV12-4, the J call TRBJ1-5; the match to TRBD1 covers 7 bases. The CDR3 protein is CASRVTGPNQPQHF. The CDR3, as DNA: TGTGCCAGCAGAGTGACAGGGCCAAATCAGCCCCAGCATTTT.